The present T cell receptor beta chain was sequenced within a study of OX40 agonist ivuxolimab in advanced cancers. This clone appeared a single time. Libraries were prepared by immunoSEQ multiplex PCR; TCRdb keeps only in-frame clonotypes and omits some of them. Of around 71,000 clones in the sample, around 78% were seen once. Deletions cut 4 bases from V and 0 bases from J, with 10 bases between. Germline loops: CDR1 SGHRS, CDR2 YFSETQ. This CDR3 spans 15 amino acids. This chain uses TRBV5-1 with TRBJ2-2, with D unclear. The sequencing used CD4+ or CD8+ T cells sorted from blood, collected in a trial of the OX40 agonist ivuxolimab. This TCR was sampled from an adult with an advanced solid tumor such as melanoma, head and neck, liver or kidney cancer. Here the CDR3 DNA reads TGCGCCAGCAGCCCCACGGTGGCGAACACCGGGGAGCTGTTTTTT. Encoded protein: CASSPTVANTGELFF.